Only one count was recorded for the clone carrying this T cell receptor beta chain. The data stem from a study of T cell changes during pregnancy in multiple sclerosis. V shed 4 bases and J 2 bases; nucleotides not matched to a gene: 1. This CDR3 is 13 amino acids long. Germline V gene data show CDR1 as SGHAT and CDR2 as FQNNGV. Assay: immunoSEQ multiplex PCR; the TCRdb copy retains only in-frame clones and omits some. This sample has tens of thousands of clones, with 91% found just once. The sequence derives from a female donor with multiple sclerosis, enrolled in a pregnancy study. The rearrangement joins TRBV11-2 to TRBJ1-1, with 7 positions matching TRBD1. The sequenced sample was CD4+ T cells from peripheral blood mononuclear cells, obtained in the first trimester of pregnancy. Here the CDR3 reads CASSWDRNTEAFF. CDR3 sequence (DNA): TGTGCCAGCAGCTGGGACAGAAACACTGAAGCTTTCTTT.